These T cell receptor beta chains were read from a single sample in a study of monozygotic twins with inflammatory bowel disease. TCRdb re-called the 5' RACE reads; every CDR3 protein appears as one record, without DNA. The table lists under 130,000 distinct CDR3 sequences. Sample: blood. The source of these receptors is a human donor with ulcerative colitis or Crohn's disease, or a healthy co-twin of an affected twin (not recorded which). Each CDR3 is given with its conserved first and last residue.

j_call	v_call	cdr3_aa
TRBJ2-3	TRBV4-3	CASSLGSGRAGSTDTQYF
TRBJ2-5	TRBV12-3/TRBV12-4	CASSRGQTIKETQYF
TRBJ1-2	TRBV7-2	CASSQMGSNYGYTF
TRBJ2-3	TRBV5-4	CASSSDPGGDTQYF
TRBJ1-5	TRBV20-1	CSARGLDQPQHF
TRBJ2-2	TRBV20-1	CSAVGTPTGELFF
TRBJ2-7	TRBV27	CASSLPLAGVYEQYF
TRBJ1-1	TRBV5-1	CASSGLQGANTEAFF
TRBJ1-5	TRBV27	CASSLSSGGDQPQHF
TRBJ2-7	TRBV12-3/TRBV12-4	CASRPDRGGYEQYF
TRBJ1-5	TRBV7-2	CASSIQGSQPQHF
TRBJ2-2	TRBV7-2	CASSLDEGIGELFF
TRBJ2-2	TRBV28	CASSLQGAGELFF
TRBJ2-4	TRBV10-3	CAISVGDIAKNIQYF
TRBJ2-7	TRBV7-2	CASSLLAGGNYYEQYF
TRBJ2-2	TRBV6-5	CASYPRNTGELFF
TRBJ2-3	TRBV7-2	CASSKGLAGSSDTQYF
TRBJ2-7	TRBV7-2	CASSLRQGPSRYEQYF
TRBJ2-2	TRBV21-1	CASSPVGSGRTGELFF
TRBJ1-5	TRBV6-6	CASSPRGNQPQHF
TRBJ2-7	TRBV20-1	CSARPVQDSYEQYF
TRBJ1-6	TRBV5-1	CASSLVGQGSNSPLHF
TRBJ2-1	TRBV7-9	CASSFSDRDNEQFF
TRBJ2-5	TRBV5-3	CARSLGQGKWGRTQYF
TRBJ1-4	TRBV12-3/TRBV12-4	CASSVTATNEKLFF
TRBJ2-1	TRBV7-2	CASSFTNGLAGKFF
TRBJ2-1	TRBV7-2	CASSQAGGTSGHNEQFF
TRBJ1-1	TRBV12-3/TRBV12-4	CASSFRGAGPEAFF
TRBJ2-4	TRBV5-1	CASSPFQGIQYF
TRBJ2-3	TRBV29-1	CSAVKTVVTLTDTQYF
TRBJ2-3	TRBV5-5	CASSLSSQGTDTQYF
TRBJ2-7	TRBV20-1	CSASDGGQSSYEQYF
TRBJ2-3	TRBV6-1	CASRIAGGRTDTQYF
TRBJ1-1	TRBV5-1	CASSLAGGPEAFF
TRBJ1-2	TRBV5-1	CASSSQETASAGYTF
TRBJ2-7	TRBV5-1	CASSLSGVEQYF
TRBJ2-2	TRBV12-3/TRBV12-4	CASRKRGVNTGELFF
TRBJ2-7	TRBV4-1	CASSQYGAAAAYEQYF
TRBJ2-7	TRBV5-1	CASSLGPGPYEQYF
TRBJ2-5	TRBV7-9	CASSRRPTGGSETQYF
TRBJ2-1	TRBV19	CASGTSGSDGYNEQFF
TRBJ1-5	TRBV20-1	CSATGVLSNQPQHF
TRBJ1-5	TRBV20-1	CSARGGYSNQPQHF
TRBJ2-7	TRBV7-2	CASSRGGGAYEQYF
TRBJ2-1	TRBV11-2	CASTRTRVSRGNEQFF
TRBJ1-6	TRBV5-1	CASSFGGGSYYNSPLHF
TRBJ2-5	TRBV29-1	CSVEAGLLQETQYF
TRBJ2-7	TRBV10-1	CASSPGTSGSFYEQYF
TRBJ2-4	TRBV5-1	CASSSGTSGGIQYF
TRBJ1-5	TRBV27	CASRGGQGPYQPQHF
TRBJ2-3	TRBV5-4	CASSLPWDYSTDTQYF
TRBJ2-2	TRBV11-1	CASRRTGFTGELFF
TRBJ2-7	TRBV18	CASSPPDRDYEQYF
TRBJ2-1	TRBV7-6	CASSLGRLSYNEQFF
TRBJ2-5	TRBV3-1	CASSQLPQRSQETQYF
TRBJ2-3	TRBV12-3/TRBV12-4	CASRLAGSTDTQYF
TRBJ2-7	TRBV7-2	CASSRTSEQYF
TRBJ2-3	TRBV29-1	CSVEEGSYSTSTDTQYF
TRBJ2-2	TRBV10-3	CAIGSPGNTGELFF
TRBJ1-1	TRBV30	CAWSVRGFTEAFF